This record concerns one T cell receptor (beta chain) sequence. What it binds is unknown. All of the donors resided in Nashville, Tennessee, and each was a Caucasian adult. These data originate in a study of shared clonotypes between healthy human individuals. Study as a whole: Aged between 18 and 49, the donors were two women and three men. There were three CD4 naive, three CD4 memory, two CD8 naive and one CD8 memory plates per donor.

V lost 5 bases to trimming and J lost 0 bases, with 20 bases between them. This CDR3 comprises 17 residues. The V gene's germline CDR1 is MDHEN and CDR2 SYDVKM. Study-level points and caveats: Clonotype sharing across several donors was observed for roughly 5% of naive CD4 clonotypes.

Here immunoSEQ multiplex PCR was the method, and the copy in TCRdb shows in-frame clones only, minus some. The data show under 600,000 clones, around 95% seen once. The receptor's source is a woman under 40 in good health. The sequenced sample was naive CD4+ T cells sorted from blood. Indicated subset: CD45RA+ positively selected. This sequence joins TRBV28 and TRBJ2-7; weak D call: TRBD2 (6 bases). The CDR3 loop is CASSTGTLIDSSYEQYF. The DNA for the CDR3 is TGTGCCAGCAGTACCGGGACTCTAATAGACAGCTCCTACGAGCAGTACTTC.